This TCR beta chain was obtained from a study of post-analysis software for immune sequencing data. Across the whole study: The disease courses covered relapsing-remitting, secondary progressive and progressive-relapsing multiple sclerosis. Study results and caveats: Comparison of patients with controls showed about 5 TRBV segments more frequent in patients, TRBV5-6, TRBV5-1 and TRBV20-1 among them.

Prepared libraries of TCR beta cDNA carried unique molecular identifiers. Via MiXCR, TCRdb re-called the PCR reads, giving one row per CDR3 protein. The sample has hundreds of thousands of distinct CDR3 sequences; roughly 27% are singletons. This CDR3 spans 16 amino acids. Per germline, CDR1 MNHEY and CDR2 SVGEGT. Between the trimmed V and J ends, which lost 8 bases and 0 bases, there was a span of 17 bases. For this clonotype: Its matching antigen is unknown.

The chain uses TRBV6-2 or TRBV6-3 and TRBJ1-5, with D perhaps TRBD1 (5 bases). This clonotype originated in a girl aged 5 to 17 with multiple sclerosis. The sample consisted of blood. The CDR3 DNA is TGTGCCAGCCAAATTTCGGGGGAAGGTAGCAATCAGCCCCAGCATTTT. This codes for CASQISGEGSNQPQHF.